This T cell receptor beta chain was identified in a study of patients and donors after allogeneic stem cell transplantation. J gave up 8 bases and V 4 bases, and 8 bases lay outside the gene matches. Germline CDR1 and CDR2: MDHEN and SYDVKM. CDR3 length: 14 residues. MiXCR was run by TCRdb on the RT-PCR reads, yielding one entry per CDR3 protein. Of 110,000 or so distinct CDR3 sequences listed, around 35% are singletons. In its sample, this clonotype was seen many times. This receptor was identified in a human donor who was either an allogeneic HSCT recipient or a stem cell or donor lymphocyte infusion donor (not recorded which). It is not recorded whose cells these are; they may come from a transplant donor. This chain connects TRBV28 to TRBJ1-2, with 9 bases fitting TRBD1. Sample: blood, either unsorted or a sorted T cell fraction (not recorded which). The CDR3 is CASSSGTGTKGYTF. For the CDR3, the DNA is TGTGCCAGCAGTTCCGGGACAGGGACTAAAGGCTACACCTTC.